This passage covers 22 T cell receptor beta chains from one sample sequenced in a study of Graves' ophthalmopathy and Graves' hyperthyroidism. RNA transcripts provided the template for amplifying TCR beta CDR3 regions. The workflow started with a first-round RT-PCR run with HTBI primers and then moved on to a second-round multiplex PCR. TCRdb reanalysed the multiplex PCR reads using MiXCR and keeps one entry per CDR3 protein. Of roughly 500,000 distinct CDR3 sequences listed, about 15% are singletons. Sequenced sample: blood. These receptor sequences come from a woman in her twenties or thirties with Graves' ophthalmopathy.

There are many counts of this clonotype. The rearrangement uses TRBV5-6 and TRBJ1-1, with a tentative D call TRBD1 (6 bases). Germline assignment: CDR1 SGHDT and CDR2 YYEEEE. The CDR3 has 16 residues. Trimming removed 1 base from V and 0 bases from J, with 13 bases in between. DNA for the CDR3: TGTGCCAGCAGCTTGTACCTCGGACAGATGAACACTGAAGCTTTCTTT. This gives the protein CASSLYLGQMNTEAFF.

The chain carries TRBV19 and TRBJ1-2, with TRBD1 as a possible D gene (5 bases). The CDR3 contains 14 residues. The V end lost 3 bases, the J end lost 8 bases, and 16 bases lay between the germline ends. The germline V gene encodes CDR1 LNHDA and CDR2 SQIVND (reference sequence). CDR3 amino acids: CASSIGAPVGGYTF. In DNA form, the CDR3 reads TGTGCCAGTAGTATTGGGGCACCCGTTGGAGGCTACACCTTC.

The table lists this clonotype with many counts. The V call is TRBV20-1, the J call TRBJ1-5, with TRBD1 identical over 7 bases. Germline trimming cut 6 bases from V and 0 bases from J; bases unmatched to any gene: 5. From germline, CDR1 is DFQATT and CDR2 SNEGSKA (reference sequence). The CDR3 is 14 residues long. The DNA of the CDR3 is TGCAGTGCCGGGACAGTCTATAGCAATCAGCCCCAGCATTTT. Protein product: CSAGTVYSNQPQHF.

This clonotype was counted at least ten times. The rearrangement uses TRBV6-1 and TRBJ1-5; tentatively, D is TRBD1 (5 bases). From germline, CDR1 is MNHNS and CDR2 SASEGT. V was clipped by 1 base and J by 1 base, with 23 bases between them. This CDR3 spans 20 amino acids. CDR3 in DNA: TGTGCCAGCAGTGAAGTGACTACGATCGCGGGGGTGGTAAGCAATCAGCCCCAGCATTTT. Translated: CASSEVTTIAGVVSNQPQHF.

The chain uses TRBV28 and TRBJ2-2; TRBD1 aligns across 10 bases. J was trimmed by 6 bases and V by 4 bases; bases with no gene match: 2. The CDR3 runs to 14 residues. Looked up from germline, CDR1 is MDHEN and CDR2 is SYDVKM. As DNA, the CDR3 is TGTGCCAGCAGTTCCGGACAGGGGGCCGGGGAGCTGTTTTTT. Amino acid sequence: CASSSGQGAGELFF.

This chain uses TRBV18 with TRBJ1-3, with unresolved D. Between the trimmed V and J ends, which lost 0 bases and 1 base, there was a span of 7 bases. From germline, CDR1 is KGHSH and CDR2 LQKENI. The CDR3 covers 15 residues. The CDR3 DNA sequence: TGTGCCAGCTCACCACCGTCGGGGTCTGGAAACACCATATATTTT. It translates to CASSPPSGSGNTIYF.

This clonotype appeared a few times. The CDR3 nucleotides are TGTGCCAGCAGCCAAAAGTTAGGGGGCGTGGAGACCCAGTACTTC. The encoded protein is CASSQKLGGVETQYF. The V gene is TRBV4-2, the J gene TRBJ2-5, with 7 positions matching TRBD1. V was clipped by 2 bases and J by 5 bases; unmatched bases: 8. The CDR3 extends over 15 amino acids. Germline V gene data show CDR1 as LGHNA and CDR2 as YNFKEQ.

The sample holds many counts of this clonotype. The CDR3 spells CASRDLGTYEQYF. In nucleotides, the CDR3 is TGTGCCAGCAGGGATTTAGGTACCTACGAGCAGTACTTC. The J gene is TRBJ2-7, the V gene TRBV27; D not certain. Trimming removed 6 bases at V and 2 bases at J, with 11 bases between. Germline loops: CDR1 MNHEY, CDR2 SMNVEV (reference sequence). This CDR3 contains 13 residues.

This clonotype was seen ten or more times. The CDR3 DNA reads as TGTGCCAGCAGCTTAGCTGGTTGGCAATCCGTGAACACTGAAGCTTTCTTT. As protein: CASSLAGWQSVNTEAFF. The rearrangement joins TRBV7-2 to TRBJ1-1, with D uncertain. The CDR3 runs 17 residues. Trimming removed 0 bases from V and 0 bases from J, with 14 bases in between. CDR1 is SGHTA and CDR2 is FQGNSA in the germline V gene. Full variable domain (missing parts from reference TRBV7-2 and TRBJ1-1): GAGVSQSPSNKVTEKGKDVELRCDPISGHTALYWYRQSLGQGLEFLIYFQGNSAPDKSGLPSDRFSAERTGGSVSTLTIQRTQQEDSAVYLCASSLAGWQSVNTEAFFGQGTRLTVV.

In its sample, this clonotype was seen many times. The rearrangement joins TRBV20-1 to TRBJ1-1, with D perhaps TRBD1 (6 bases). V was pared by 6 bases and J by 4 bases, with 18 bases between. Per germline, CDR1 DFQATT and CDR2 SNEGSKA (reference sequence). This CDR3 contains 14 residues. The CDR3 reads CSARSRGEGTEAFF. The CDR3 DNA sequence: TGCAGTGCCCGGAGTAGGGGGGAAGGCACTGAAGCTTTCTTT.

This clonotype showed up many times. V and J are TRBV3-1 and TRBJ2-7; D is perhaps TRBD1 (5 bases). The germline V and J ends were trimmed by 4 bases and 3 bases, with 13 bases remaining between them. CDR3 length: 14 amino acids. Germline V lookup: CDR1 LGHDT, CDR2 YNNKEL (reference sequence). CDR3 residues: CASSLDGADYEQYF. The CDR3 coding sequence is TGTGCCAGCAGCCTTGATGGGGCGGACTACGAGCAGTACTTC.

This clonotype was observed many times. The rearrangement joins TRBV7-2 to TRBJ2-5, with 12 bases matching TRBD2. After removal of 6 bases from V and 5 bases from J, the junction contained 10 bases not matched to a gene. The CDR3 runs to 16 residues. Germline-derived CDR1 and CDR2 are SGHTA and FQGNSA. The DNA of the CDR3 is TGTGCCAGCAGAAGGACTAGCGGGGCCCGGGGGGAGACCCAGTACTTC. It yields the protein CASRRTSGARGETQYF.

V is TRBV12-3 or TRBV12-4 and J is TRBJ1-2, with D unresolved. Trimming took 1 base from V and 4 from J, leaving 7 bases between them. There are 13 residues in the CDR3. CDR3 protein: CASSLGEGYGYTF. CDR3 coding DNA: TGTGCCAGCAGTTTAGGCGAGGGCTATGGCTACACCTTC.

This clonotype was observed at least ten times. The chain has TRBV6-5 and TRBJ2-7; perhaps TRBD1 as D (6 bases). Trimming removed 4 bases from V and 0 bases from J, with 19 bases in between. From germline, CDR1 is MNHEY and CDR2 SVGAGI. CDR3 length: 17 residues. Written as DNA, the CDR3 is TGTGCCAGCAGTTTTGGGCCCAACAGGGACCTCTCCTACGAGCAGTACTTC. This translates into CASSFGPNRDLSYEQYF.

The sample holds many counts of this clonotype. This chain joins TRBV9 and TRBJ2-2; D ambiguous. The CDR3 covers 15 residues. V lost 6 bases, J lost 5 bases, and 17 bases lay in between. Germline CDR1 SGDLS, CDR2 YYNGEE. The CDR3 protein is CASTITAVGTGELFF. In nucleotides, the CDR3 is TGTGCCAGCACCATTACGGCGGTCGGGACCGGGGAGCTGTTTTTT.

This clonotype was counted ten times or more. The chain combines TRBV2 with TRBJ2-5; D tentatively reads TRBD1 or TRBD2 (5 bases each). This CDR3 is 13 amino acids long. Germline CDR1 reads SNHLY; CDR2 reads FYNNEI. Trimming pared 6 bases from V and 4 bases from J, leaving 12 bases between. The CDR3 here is CASRGAGSETQYF. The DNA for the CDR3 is TGTGCCAGCAGGGGAGCAGGGTCAGAGACCCAGTACTTC. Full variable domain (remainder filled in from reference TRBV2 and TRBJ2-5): EPEVTQTPSHQVTQMGQEVILRCVPISNHLYFYWYRQILGQKVEFLVSFYNNEISEKSEIFDDQFSVERPDGSNFTLKIRSTKLEDSAMYFCASRGAGSETQYFGPGTRLLVL.

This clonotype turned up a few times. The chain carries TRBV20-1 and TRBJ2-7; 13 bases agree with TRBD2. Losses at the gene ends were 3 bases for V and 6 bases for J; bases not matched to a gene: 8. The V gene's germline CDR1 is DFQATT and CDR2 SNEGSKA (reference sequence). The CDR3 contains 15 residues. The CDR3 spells CSASRSGLAGVEQYF. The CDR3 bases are TGCAGTGCTAGTAGGAGTGGACTAGCGGGGGTCGAGCAGTACTTC.

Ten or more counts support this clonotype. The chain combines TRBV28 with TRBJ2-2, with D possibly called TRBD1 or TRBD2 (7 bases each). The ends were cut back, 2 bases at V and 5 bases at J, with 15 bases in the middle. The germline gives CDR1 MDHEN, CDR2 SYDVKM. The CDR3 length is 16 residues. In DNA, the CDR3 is TGTGCCAGCAGTTTACGGCAGGGGGGGGTGACCGGGGAGCTGTTTTTT. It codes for CASSLRQGGVTGELFF.

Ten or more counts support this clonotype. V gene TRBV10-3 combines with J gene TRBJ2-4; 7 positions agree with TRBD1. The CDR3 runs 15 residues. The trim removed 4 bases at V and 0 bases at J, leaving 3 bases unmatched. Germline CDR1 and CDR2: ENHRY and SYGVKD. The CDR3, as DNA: TGTGCCATCAGTGTGGGGACAGTAGCCAAAAACATTCAGTACTTC. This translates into CAISVGTVAKNIQYF.

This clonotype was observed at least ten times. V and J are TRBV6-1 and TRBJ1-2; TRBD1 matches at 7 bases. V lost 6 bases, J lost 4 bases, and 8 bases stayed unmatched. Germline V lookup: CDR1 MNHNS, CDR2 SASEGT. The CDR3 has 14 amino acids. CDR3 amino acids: CASREQGLIYGYTF. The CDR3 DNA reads TGTGCCAGCAGAGAACAGGGGTTGATCTATGGCTACACCTTC.

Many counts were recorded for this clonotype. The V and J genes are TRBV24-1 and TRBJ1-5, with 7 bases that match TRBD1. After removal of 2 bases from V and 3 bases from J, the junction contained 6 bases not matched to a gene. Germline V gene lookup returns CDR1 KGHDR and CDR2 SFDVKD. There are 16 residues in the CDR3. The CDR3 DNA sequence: TGTGCCACCAGTGATTCATCCGGGACAGACAATCAGCCCCAGCATTTT. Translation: CATSDSSGTDNQPQHF.

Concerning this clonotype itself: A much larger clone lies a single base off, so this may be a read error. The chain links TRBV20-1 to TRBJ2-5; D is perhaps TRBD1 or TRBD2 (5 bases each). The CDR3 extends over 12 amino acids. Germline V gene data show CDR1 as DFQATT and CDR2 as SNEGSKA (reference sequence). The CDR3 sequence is CSAPGPQETKYF. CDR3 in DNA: TGCAGTGCCCCGGGACCCCAGGAGACCAAGTACTTC.